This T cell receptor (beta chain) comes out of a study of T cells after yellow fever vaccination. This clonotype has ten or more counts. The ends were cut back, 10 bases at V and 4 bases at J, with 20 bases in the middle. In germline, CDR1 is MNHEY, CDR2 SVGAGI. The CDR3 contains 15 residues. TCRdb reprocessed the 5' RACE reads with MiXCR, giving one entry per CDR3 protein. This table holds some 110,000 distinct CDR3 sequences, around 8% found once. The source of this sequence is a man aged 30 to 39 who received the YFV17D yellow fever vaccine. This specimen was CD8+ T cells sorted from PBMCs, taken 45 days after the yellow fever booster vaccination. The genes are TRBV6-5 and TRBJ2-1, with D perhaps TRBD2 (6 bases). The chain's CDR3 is CATKIARTTYNEQFF. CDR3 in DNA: TGTGCCACCAAGATAGCTCGGACTACATACAATGAGCAGTTCTTC.